The rows below give T cell receptor beta chains drawn from one sample of a study of cytomegalovirus exposure and HLA in healthy donors. Here immunoSEQ multiplex PCR was the method, and the copy in TCRdb shows in-frame clones only, minus some. The sample lists about 150,000 clones; roughly 84% were seen once. Sample: PBMCs. The receptors here all came from a boy between 2 and 10 years old in good health and CMV-seronegative. The CDR3 runs from the conserved cysteine through the conserved F or W. A D gene is named only where the DNA matches it firmly. Expanded clones are given a class, and other clones once, few, many or no size at all.

D gene | clone size | J gene | V gene | CDR3 DNA | CDR3 protein
- | - | TRBJ2-5 | TRBV5-1 | TGCGCCAGCAGCTTGGGGCCCCCGGGGAGACCGGAGACCCAGTACTTC | CASSLGPPGRPETQYF
- | - | TRBJ2-3 | TRBV25-1 | TGTACCAGCAGTGAATACGGAGCTAGCACAGATACGCAGTATTTT | CTSSEYGASTDTQYF
- | - | TRBJ2-1 | TRBV13 | TGTGCCAGCAGCCCCAACTCCGGGGGCTCCTACAATGAGCAGTTCTTC | CASSPNSGGSYNEQFF
- | once | TRBJ2-7 | TRBV30 | TGTGCCTGGAAGGACGAGGGAACTCAGTACTTC | CAWKDEGTQYF
- | - | TRBJ2-2 | TRBV4-2 | TGTGCCAGCAGCCAAGAACACCAAACCGGGGAGCTGTTTTTT | CASSQEHQTGELFF
- | - | TRBJ2-7 | TRBV18 | TGTGCCAGCTCATTGAACGCCAGGTCAAGCTCCTACGAGCAGTACTTC | CASSLNARSSSYEQYF
- | - | TRBJ2-5 | TRBV7-9 | TGTGCCAGCAGCCTAGACGGAGAGACCCAGTACTTC | CASSLDGETQYF
TRBD2 | - | TRBJ2-1 | TRBV6-1 | TGTGCCAGCAGTATAGCGGGAGGAGTTGTCGATGAGCAGTTCTTC | CASSIAGGVVDEQFF
- | few | TRBJ2-1 | TRBV21-1 | TGTGCCAGCAGCAAACTCTACAGGGACAATGAGCAGTTCTTC | CASSKLYRDNEQFF
- | - | TRBJ1-1 | TRBV5-6 | TGTGCCAGCAGCGGACAGCCCACTGAAGCTTTCTTT | CASSGQPTEAFF
- | - | TRBJ1-1 | TRBV6-1 | TGTGCCAGCAGTGAACTATCAGGTAACACTGAAGCTTTCTTT | CASSELSGNTEAFF
TRBD1 | - | TRBJ1-3 | TRBV29-1 | TGCAGCGGACAGGGTTACTCTGGAAACACCATATATTTT | CSGQGYSGNTIYF
TRBD2 | - | TRBJ2-1 | TRBV5-1 | TGCGCCAGCAGCTTGGTAGCGGGAGGGCCGGAGCAGTTCTTC | CASSLVAGGPEQFF
- | once | TRBJ1-6 | TRBV7-9 | TGTGCCAGCAGCTCGGGAGGGTATAATTCACCCCTCCACTTT | CASSSGGYNSPLHF
TRBD2 | - | TRBJ2-7 | TRBV5-1 | TGCGCCAGCAGCGGAAGACTAGCGGGGTCCTACGAGCAGTACTTC | CASSGRLAGSYEQYF
- | - | TRBJ2-1 | TRBV7-9 | TGTGCCAGCAGCTTAGGGAGACAGGTTGCGGGGCAGTTCTTC | CASSLGRQVAGQFF
- | - | TRBJ2-3 | TRBV6-1 | TGTGCCAGTCTATTCGACAGGAACACAGATACGCAGTATTTT | CASLFDRNTDTQYF
TRBD2 | - | TRBJ2-7 | TRBV19 | TGTGCCAGTAGTATGGGGCCTAGCGGTAACTACGAGCAGTACTTC | CASSMGPSGNYEQYF
- | - | TRBJ1-5 | TRBV27 | TGTGCCGGGGTGGGGCCGTGGCAGCCCCAGCATTTT | CAGVGPWQPQHF
- | - | TRBJ2-7 | TRBV9 | TGTGCCAGCAGCCGTAATCTCTACGAGCAGTACTTC | CASSRNLYEQYF
- | - | TRBJ1-1 | TRBV14 | TGTGCCAGCAGCCAAGATAGCCACCGCCTCCTACCTATAAACACTGAAGCTTTCTTT | CASSQDSHRLLPINTEAFF
- | - | TRBJ1-5 | TRBV28 | TGTGCCAGCGCTCGCTTTCCAAAGGGGGTAAATCAGCCCCAGCATTTT | CASARFPKGVNQPQHF
- | - | TRBJ2-7 | TRBV4-1 | TGCGCCAGCAGCCAAGATGGGCAGCAGTACTTC | CASSQDGQQYF
- | - | TRBJ2-3 | TRBV7-3 | TGTGCCAGCAGCTCCTGGGCAGGTCTGCCGGATACGCAGTATTTT | CASSSWAGLPDTQYF
TRBD2 | - | TRBJ2-7 | TRBV5-1 | TGCGCCAGCAGCTTGGGATTAGCGGGAGGTAAAGCCTACGAGCAGTACTTC | CASSLGLAGGKAYEQYF
- | - | TRBJ2-7 | TRBV7-2 | TGTGCCAGCAGCTTAGGGGGGGGCGAGTACGAGCAGTACTTC | CASSLGGGEYEQYF
- | - | TRBJ1-2 | TRBV27 | TGTGCCAGCAGTTTGCTCCGGGGCTATGGCTACACCTTC | CASSLLRGYGYTF
- | - | TRBJ2-1 | TRBV7-2 | TGTGCCAGCAGCTTAACCGGGAGCTCCTACAATGAGCAGTTCTTC | CASSLTGSSYNEQFF
- | - | TRBJ2-7 | TRBV13 | TGTGCCAGCAGCTCCACCTACTTCGGGGAGTCCCACGAGCAGTACTTC | CASSSTYFGESHEQYF
TRBD1 | - | TRBJ2-7 | TRBV7-9 | TGTGCCAGCCTGACAGGGGGGACCTACGAGCAGTACTTC | CASLTGGTYEQYF
TRBD2 | - | TRBJ2-5 | TRBV4-2 | TGTGCCAGCAGCCAAGGGGCGGGAGTGAGTGAGACCCAGTACTTC | CASSQGAGVSETQYF
- | few | TRBJ2-1 | TRBV5-1 | TGCGCCAGCAGCTTCTCACTAGATACCTACAATGAGCAGTTCTTC | CASSFSLDTYNEQFF
- | once | TRBJ1-2 | TRBV5-1 | TGCGCCAGCAGCTTGGATTCAGTCCTCATCTCCGGCTACACCTTC | CASSLDSVLISGYTF
- | - | TRBJ1-1 | TRBV5-4 | TGTGCCAGCAGCTTACAGGGTTCTGAAGCTTTCTTT | CASSLQGSEAFF
TRBD1 | - | TRBJ2-1 | TRBV5-1 | TGCGCCAGCAGCTTTTCTAGGGACAGAGTTTACAATGAGCAGTTCTTC | CASSFSRDRVYNEQFF
TRBD1 | - | TRBJ2-2 | TRBV27 | TGTGCCAGCAGTTTGGGGACAGGGTTGACCGGGGAGCTGTTTTTT | CASSLGTGLTGELFF
- | - | TRBJ2-3 | TRBV9 | TGTGCCAGCAGCTCTCCCACCGGGGTGGGCACAGATACGCAGTATTTT | CASSSPTGVGTDTQYF
TRBD2 | - | TRBJ2-7 | TRBV5-4 | TGTGCCAGCAGTATGGGACTAGCGGGAGAGGGCTTCTCCTACGAGCAGTACTTC | CASSMGLAGEGFSYEQYF
- | few | TRBJ1-4 | TRBV5-8 | TGTGCCAGCAGCCCGCGGATGGAAAAACTGTTTTTT | CASSPRMEKLFF
TRBD1 | - | TRBJ2-7 | TRBV30 | TGTGCCTGGAGTAAGGGACAGGGGGCCTACGAGCAGTACTTC | CAWSKGQGAYEQYF
TRBD2 | - | TRBJ2-5 | TRBV5-1 | TGCGCCAGCAGCTTGGGACTAGCGGGAAGAGAGACCCAGTACTTC | CASSLGLAGRETQYF
- | - | TRBJ1-1 | TRBV30 | TGTGCCTGGAGTCTAGGACACGGCATTGATGAAGCTTTCTTT | CAWSLGHGIDEAFF
- | - | TRBJ1-1 | TRBV28 | TGTGCCAGCAGCCCAGGGGTTAGGAGTAGGAGAGCTTTCTTT | CASSPGVRSRRAFF
- | - | TRBJ2-2 | TRBV11-2 | TGTGCCAGCAGCTCCCCTAGGTTAGCTCCCGGGGAGCTGTTTTTT | CASSSPRLAPGELFF
- | - | TRBJ1-1 | TRBV19 | TGTGCCAGTAGTATTTGGCTCGGGGGGAACACTGAAGCTTTCTTT | CASSIWLGGNTEAFF